The rows below give T cell receptor beta chains drawn from one sample of a study of cytomegalovirus exposure and HLA in healthy donors. Measured with immunoSEQ multiplex PCR; TCRdb has only the in-frame clones, and not every one. The sample comprises 150,000 to 200,000 clones, roughly 83% of which are singletons, and around 1.4% rests with the top ten. Sequencing was performed on PBMCs. The source is a woman between 45 and 60 years old in good health and CMV-seronegative. Both conserved end residues are part of each CDR3. The order of the fields is D gene, clone size, J gene, V gene, CDR3 DNA, CDR3 protein. D genes are given only for firm matches. Expanded clones get a size class; other rows say once, few or many, or leave the size out.

d_gene: TRBD2; abundance: -; j_gene: TRBJ2-3; v_gene: TRBV7-9; CDR3nt: TGTTCCAGCAGCTTATCTAGCGGGAGGGCCGTGAGAGATACGCAGTATTTT; CDR3aa: CSSSLSSGRAVRDTQYF
d_gene: -; abundance: -; j_gene: TRBJ2-1; v_gene: TRBV2; CDR3nt: TGTGCCAGCAGTGAGGCTGGGCTTATCTACAATGGGCAGTTCTTC; CDR3aa: CASSEAGLIYNGQFF
d_gene: -; abundance: -; j_gene: TRBJ2-2; v_gene: TRBV19; CDR3nt: TGTGCCAGTAGTATGGAGGTGTCCACCGGGGAGCTGTTTTTT; CDR3aa: CASSMEVSTGELFF
d_gene: TRBD2; abundance: -; j_gene: TRBJ2-5; v_gene: TRBV27; CDR3nt: TGTGCCAGCAGTTTATTCGGGAGGGAGACCCAGTACTTC; CDR3aa: CASSLFGRETQYF
d_gene: TRBD1; abundance: -; j_gene: TRBJ2-7; v_gene: TRBV4-3; CDR3nt: TGCGCCAGCAGCCCCTCAGGACAGGGTGCCTACGAGCAGTACTTC; CDR3aa: CASSPSGQGAYEQYF
d_gene: TRBD2; abundance: once; j_gene: TRBJ2-7; v_gene: TRBV7-2; CDR3nt: TGTGCCAGCAGCCTAGCGGGAGCCGGAGAGCAGTACTTC; CDR3aa: CASSLAGAGEQYF
d_gene: -; abundance: many; j_gene: TRBJ2-7; v_gene: TRBV6-5; CDR3nt: TGTGCCAGCAGTTATTACAGGGAAGGCGAGCAGTACTTC; CDR3aa: CASSYYREGEQYF
d_gene: -; abundance: -; j_gene: TRBJ1-5; v_gene: TRBV6-6; CDR3nt: TGTGCCAGCAGTTACTCAGGGGTCGGGCAGCCCCAGCATTTT; CDR3aa: CASSYSGVGQPQHF
d_gene: TRBD1; abundance: -; j_gene: TRBJ1-5; v_gene: TRBV7-2; CDR3nt: TGTGCCAGCAGCAAGGACAGGGGGCACAATCAGCCCCAGCATTTT; CDR3aa: CASSKDRGHNQPQHF
d_gene: TRBD2; abundance: -; j_gene: TRBJ2-7; v_gene: TRBV5-1; CDR3nt: TGCGCCAGCAGCCCGAGCGGACTAGCGGCCTCCTACGAGCAGTACTTC; CDR3aa: CASSPSGLAASYEQYF
d_gene: -; abundance: -; j_gene: TRBJ1-1; v_gene: TRBV5-4; CDR3nt: TGTGCCAGCAGCTCCGGGAGGACAGAGAACACTGAAGCTTTCTTT; CDR3aa: CASSSGRTENTEAFF
d_gene: TRBD1; abundance: -; j_gene: TRBJ2-5; v_gene: TRBV9; CDR3nt: TGTGCCAGCAGCGTAGCCGCGGACAGGGGGGAGACCCAGTACTTC; CDR3aa: CASSVAADRGETQYF
d_gene: TRBD2; abundance: -; j_gene: TRBJ2-3; v_gene: TRBV19; CDR3nt: TGTGCCAGTAGTATAAAGAGCGGGGGAGATACGCAGTATTTT; CDR3aa: CASSIKSGGDTQYF
d_gene: -; abundance: -; j_gene: TRBJ1-2; v_gene: TRBV7-9; CDR3nt: TGTGCCAGCAGCTCCCAGGGCTATGGCTACACCTTC; CDR3aa: CASSSQGYGYTF
d_gene: TRBD2; abundance: -; j_gene: TRBJ2-4; v_gene: TRBV7-2; CDR3nt: TGTGCCAGCAGCTCGCCATGGCTAGCGGGGGGTCTAGCCAAAAACATTCAGTACTTC; CDR3aa: CASSSPWLAGGLAKNIQYF
d_gene: TRBD1; abundance: -; j_gene: TRBJ1-2; v_gene: TRBV6-6; CDR3nt: TGTGCCATAGGACAGGGACGCTTTGGGTACACCTTC; CDR3aa: CAIGQGRFGYTF
d_gene: -; abundance: -; j_gene: TRBJ1-2; v_gene: TRBV2; CDR3nt: TGTGCCAGCAGTCGGGGAGGGGGGGATGGCTACACCTTC; CDR3aa: CASSRGGGDGYTF
d_gene: TRBD2; abundance: -; j_gene: TRBJ2-7; v_gene: TRBV28; CDR3nt: TGTGCCAGCAGACGACCGGGACTAGCGAAAGATCGGGCCTACGAGCAGTACTTC; CDR3aa: CASRRPGLAKDRAYEQYF
d_gene: TRBD1; abundance: -; j_gene: TRBJ1-1; v_gene: TRBV27; CDR3nt: TGTGCCACCAAACGAGGGGACAGGAACACTGAAGCTTTCTTT; CDR3aa: CATKRGDRNTEAFF
d_gene: TRBD1; abundance: -; j_gene: TRBJ1-6; v_gene: TRBV2; CDR3nt: TGTGCCAGCAGTCCCCAAGGGACAGCAATTAATTCACCCCTCCACTTT; CDR3aa: CASSPQGTAINSPLHF
d_gene: TRBD1; abundance: -; j_gene: TRBJ2-6; v_gene: TRBV27; CDR3nt: TGTGCCAGCAGTCTCGACAGGGGTGCTGGGGCCAACGTCCTGACTTTC; CDR3aa: CASSLDRGAGANVLTF
d_gene: TRBD2; abundance: -; j_gene: TRBJ2-1; v_gene: TRBV19; CDR3nt: TGTGCCAGTAGTACCCTCCGGGGGGTAAATGAGCAGTTCTTC; CDR3aa: CASSTLRGVNEQFF
d_gene: -; abundance: -; j_gene: TRBJ1-1; v_gene: TRBV12-5; CDR3nt: TGTGCTAGTGGTTTGGGGCTCCGCCCAGGGGCTTTCTTT; CDR3aa: CASGLGLRPGAFF
d_gene: -; abundance: -; j_gene: TRBJ1-1; v_gene: TRBV20-1; CDR3nt: TGCAGCACCGAGGGGGACACTGAAGCTTTCTTT; CDR3aa: CSTEGDTEAFF
d_gene: -; abundance: -; j_gene: TRBJ2-7; v_gene: TRBV28; CDR3nt: TGTGCCAGCAGTTCACCCCTACGGGCCTACGAGCAGTACTTC; CDR3aa: CASSSPLRAYEQYF